This TCR beta chain stems from a study of blood T cell repertoires in COVID-19. Overall study context: Samples taken during acute and convalescent COVID-19 were collected in the United States, Italy and Spain. PBMCs, B-cell-depleted T cells, or T cells provided the cDNA or gDNA that made up the material.

Those enrolled in Seattle joined during active infection and were followed longitudinally afterward. Original processing methods: Reference gene primer amplification gave estimated nucleated cell counts. Sequenced by immunoSEQ multiplex PCR; TCRdb stores in-frame clones only, minus some. The V and J calls and the clone size are those of that table, but D and trimming were determined from the DNA. The sample holds a few hundred thousand clones, approximately 85% seen once. This clonotype was sampled from a human donor with COVID-19, enrolled during active disease. The donor label of this sample is uncertain. The sample consisted of peripheral blood.

The CDR3 loop reads CASSRGTGGWNTEAFF. DNA for the CDR3: TGTGCCAGCAGCCGGGGGACAGGGGGGTGGAACACTGAAGCTTTCTTT. The rearrangement links TRBV3-1 (or the pseudogene TRBV3-2) to TRBJ1-1; 11 bases line up with TRBD1. The CDR3 runs to 16 residues. CDR1 is LGHDT and CDR2 is YNNKEL in the germline V gene (reference sequence). J lost 1 base, V lost 4 bases, and 5 bases had no gene match.